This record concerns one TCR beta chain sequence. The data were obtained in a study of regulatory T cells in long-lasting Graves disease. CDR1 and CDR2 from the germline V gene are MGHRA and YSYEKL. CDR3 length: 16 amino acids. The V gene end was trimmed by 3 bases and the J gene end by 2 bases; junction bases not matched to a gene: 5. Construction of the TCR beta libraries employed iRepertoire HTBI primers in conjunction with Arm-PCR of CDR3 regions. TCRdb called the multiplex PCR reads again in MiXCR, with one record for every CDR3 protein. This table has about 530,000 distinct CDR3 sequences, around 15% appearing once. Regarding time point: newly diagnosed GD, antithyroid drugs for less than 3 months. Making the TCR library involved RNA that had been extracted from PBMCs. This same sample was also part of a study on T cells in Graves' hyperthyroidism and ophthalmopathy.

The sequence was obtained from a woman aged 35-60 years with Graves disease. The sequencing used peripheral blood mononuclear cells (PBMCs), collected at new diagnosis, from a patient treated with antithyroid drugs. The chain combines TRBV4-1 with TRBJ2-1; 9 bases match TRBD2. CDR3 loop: CASSQVAGVAYNEQFF. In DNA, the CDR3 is TGCGCCAGCAGCCAGGTAGCGGGGGTCGCCTACAATGAGCAGTTCTTC.